This T cell receptor beta chain was retrieved from a study of shared clonotypes between healthy human individuals. CD8 cells regarded as naive lacked CD45RO, were positively chosen for CCR7, and omitted terminally differentiated effector memory CD45RA+ cells. Measured with immunoSEQ multiplex PCR; TCRdb has only the in-frame clones, and not every one. The table shows some 2 million clones, with about 94% occurring only once. The germline V and J ends were trimmed by 10 bases and 1 base, with 13 bases remaining between them. The CDR3 loop spans 13 amino acids. Germline values: CDR1 MDHEN, CDR2 SYDVKM.

The chain uses TRBV28 and TRBJ1-2, with D uncertain. The sequencing sample was made of naive CD8+ T cells sorted from blood. The receptor's source is a man aged 18 to 30 in good health. The CDR3, as DNA: TGTGCCACAATCCCCGGGAGTAACTATGGCTACACCTTC. Its translation: CATIPGSNYGYTF.